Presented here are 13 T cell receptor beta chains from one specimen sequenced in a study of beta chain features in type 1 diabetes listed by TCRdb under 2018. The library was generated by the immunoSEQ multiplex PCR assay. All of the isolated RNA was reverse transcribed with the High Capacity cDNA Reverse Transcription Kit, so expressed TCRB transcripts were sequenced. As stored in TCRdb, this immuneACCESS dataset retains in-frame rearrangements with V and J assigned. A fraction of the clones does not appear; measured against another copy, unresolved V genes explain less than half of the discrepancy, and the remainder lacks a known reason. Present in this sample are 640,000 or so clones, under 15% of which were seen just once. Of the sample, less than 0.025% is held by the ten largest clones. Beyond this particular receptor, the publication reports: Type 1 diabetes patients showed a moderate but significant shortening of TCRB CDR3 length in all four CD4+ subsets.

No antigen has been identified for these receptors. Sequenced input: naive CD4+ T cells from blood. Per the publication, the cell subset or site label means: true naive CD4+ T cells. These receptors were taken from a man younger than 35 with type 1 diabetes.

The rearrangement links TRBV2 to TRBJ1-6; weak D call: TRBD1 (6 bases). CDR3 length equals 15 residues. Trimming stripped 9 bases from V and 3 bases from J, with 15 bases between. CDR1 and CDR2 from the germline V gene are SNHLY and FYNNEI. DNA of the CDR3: TGTGCCAGTTCTATGCAGGGGAACTATAATTCACCCCTCCACTTT. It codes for CASSMQGNYNSPLHF. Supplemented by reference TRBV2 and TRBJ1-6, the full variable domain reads EPEVTQTPSHQVTQMGQEVILRCVPISNHLYFYWYRQILGQKVEFLVSFYNNEISEKSEIFDDQFSVERPDGSNFTLKIRSTKLEDSAMYFCASSMQGNYNSPLHFGNGTRLTVT.

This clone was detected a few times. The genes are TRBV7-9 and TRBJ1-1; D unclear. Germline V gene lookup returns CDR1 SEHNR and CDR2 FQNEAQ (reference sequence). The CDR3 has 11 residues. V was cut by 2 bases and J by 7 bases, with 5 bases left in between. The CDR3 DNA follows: TGTGCCAGCAGCTTATGGGGTGAAGCTTTCTTT. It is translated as CASSLWGEAFF.

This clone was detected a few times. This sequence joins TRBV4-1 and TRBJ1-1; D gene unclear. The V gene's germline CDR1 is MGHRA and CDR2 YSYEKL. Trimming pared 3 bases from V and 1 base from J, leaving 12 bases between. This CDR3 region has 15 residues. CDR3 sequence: CASSQFGMGNTEAFF. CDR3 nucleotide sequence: TGCGCCAGCAGCCAGTTCGGGATGGGGAACACTGAAGCTTTCTTT.

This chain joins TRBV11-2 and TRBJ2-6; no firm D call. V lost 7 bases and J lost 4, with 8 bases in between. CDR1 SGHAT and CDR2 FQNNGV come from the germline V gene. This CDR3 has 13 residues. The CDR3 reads CASIPWGANVLTF. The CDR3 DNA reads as TGTGCCAGCATCCCGTGGGGGGCCAACGTCCTGACTTTC.

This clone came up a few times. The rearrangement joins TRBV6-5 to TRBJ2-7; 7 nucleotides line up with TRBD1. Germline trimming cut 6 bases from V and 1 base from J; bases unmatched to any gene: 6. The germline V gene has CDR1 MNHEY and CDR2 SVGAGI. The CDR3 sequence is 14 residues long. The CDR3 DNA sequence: TGTGCCAGCAGGTCGGGACAGCAGTCCTACGAGCAGTACTTC. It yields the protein CASRSGQQSYEQYF.

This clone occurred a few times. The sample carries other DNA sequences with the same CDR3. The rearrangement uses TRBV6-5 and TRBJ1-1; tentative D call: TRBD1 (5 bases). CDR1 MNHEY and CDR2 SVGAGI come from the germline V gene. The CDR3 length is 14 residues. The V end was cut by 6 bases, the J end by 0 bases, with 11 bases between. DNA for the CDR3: TGTGCCAGCAGCCCAGGGACGGTGAACACTGAAGCTTTCTTT. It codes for CASSPGTVNTEAFF.

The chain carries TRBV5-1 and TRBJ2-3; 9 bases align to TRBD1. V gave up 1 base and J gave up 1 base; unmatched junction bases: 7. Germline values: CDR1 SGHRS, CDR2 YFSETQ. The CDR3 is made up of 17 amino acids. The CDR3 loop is CASSLTTGGYGTDTQYF. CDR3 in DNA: TGCGCCAGCAGCTTGACCACAGGGGGCTACGGCACAGATACGCAGTATTTT.

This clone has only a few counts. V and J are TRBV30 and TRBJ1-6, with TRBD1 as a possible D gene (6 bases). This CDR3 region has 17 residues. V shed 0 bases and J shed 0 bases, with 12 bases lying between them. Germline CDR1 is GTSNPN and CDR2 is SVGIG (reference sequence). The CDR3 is CAWSVQGKSSYNSPLHF. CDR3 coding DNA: TGTGCCTGGAGTGTACAGGGCAAGAGCTCCTATAATTCACCCCTCCACTTT.

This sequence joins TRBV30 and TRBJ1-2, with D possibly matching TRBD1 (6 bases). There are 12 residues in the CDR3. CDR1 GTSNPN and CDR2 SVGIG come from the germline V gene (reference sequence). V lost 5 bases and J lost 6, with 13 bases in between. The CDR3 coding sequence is TGTGCCTGGGATTTCACAGGGCATGGCTACACCTTC. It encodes CAWDFTGHGYTF.

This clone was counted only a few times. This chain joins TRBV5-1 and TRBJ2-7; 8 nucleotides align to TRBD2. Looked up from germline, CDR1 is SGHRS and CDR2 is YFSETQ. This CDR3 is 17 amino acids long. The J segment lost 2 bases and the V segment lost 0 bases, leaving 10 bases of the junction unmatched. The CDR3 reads CASSLVSVTGGTYEQYF. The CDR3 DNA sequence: TGCGCCAGCAGCTTGGTCTCGGTGACGGGGGGGACCTACGAGCAGTACTTC.

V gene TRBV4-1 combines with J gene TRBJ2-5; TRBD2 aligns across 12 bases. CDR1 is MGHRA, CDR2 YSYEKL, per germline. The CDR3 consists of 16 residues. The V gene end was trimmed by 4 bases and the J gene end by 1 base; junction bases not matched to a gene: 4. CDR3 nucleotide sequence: TGCGCCAGCAGCCGCTCTAGCGGGGGGGCCCAAGAGACCCAGTACTTC. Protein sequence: CASSRSSGGAQETQYF.

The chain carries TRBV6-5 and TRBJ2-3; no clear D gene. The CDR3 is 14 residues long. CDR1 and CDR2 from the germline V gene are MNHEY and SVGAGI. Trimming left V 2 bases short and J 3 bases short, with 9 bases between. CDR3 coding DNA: TGTGCCAGCAGTTACGCGGCCGGGACAGATACGCAGTATTTT. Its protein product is CASSYAAGTDTQYF.

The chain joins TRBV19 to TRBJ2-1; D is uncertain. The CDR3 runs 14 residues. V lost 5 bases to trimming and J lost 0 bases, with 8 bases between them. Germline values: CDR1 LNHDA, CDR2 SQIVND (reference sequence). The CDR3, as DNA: TGTGCCAGTAGTTTGACTTCCTCCTACAATGAGCAGTTCTTC. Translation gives CASSLTSSYNEQFF. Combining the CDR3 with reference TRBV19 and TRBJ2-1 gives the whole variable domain DGGITQSPKYLFRKEGQNVTLSCEQNLNHDAMYWYRQDPGQGLRLIYYSQIVNDFQKGDIAEGYSVSREKKESFPLTVTSAQKNPTAFYLCASSLTSSYNEQFFGPGTRLTVL.